This T cell receptor (beta chain) was identified in a study of blood T cells in healthy people across ages. Study-wide results and caveats: Age brought a roughly linear fall in TCR beta diversity measured per million T cells.

Concerning this clonotype itself: The target antigen is unknown.

A second PCR, run for about 7 to 11 cycles, used a sample-barcoded 5' primer plus a J-beta primer mix. TCRdb fed the 5' RACE reads into MiXCR, producing one record per CDR3 protein. Of around 1,000,000 distinct CDR3 sequences in the sample, around 27% were seen once. Looked up from germline, CDR1 is SGHRS and CDR2 is YFSETQ. Trimming stripped 0 bases from V and 2 bases from J, with 11 bases between. CDR3 size: 15 residues. The sample also formed part of further work on T cells of mothers and their children. That work states: Samples were obtained from a few healthy Caucasian mothers and their six children. cDNA was made from all extracted RNA, 1.5 ug per 15 ul.

The gene calls are TRBV5-1 and TRBJ2-5; D is perhaps TRBD1 (6 bases). The receptor's source is a girl aged 2 to 9 in good health. The sample comprised blood. In nucleotides, the CDR3 is TGCGCCAGCAGCTTGGGTACTACAGGGCAAGAGACCCAGTACTTC. The encoded protein is CASSLGTTGQETQYF.